Presented here are 10 T cell receptor beta chains from one specimen sequenced in a study of healthy donors' naive CD4 and CD8 T cells (dated by TCRdb to the mid-2010s). These reads were obtained on a 454 GS FLX Titanium. TCR libraries were built from approximately 540 ng of total RNA with a previously published linear amplification protocol. TCRdb reworked the public reads: Q25 trimming with fastp, MiXCR clone assembly, productive beta chains retained. Entries that share a CDR3 protein sequence are merged under the most common genes and DNA. This sample comprises about 180,000 distinct CDR3 sequences, over 60% of them detected only once. The top ten clonotypes cover 2% to 2.5% of the sample. The specimen was naive CD4+ and CD8+ T cells sorted from blood, pooled from several donors. In the paper's terms, the cell subset or site label means: FACS-sorted naive CD4+ (CD45RO-CD45RA+) and naive CD8+ (CD45RA+CD27bright) T cells. The receptor set was obtained from a pool of human donors in good health; the sample pools cells from several healthy donors.

The chain employs TRBV6-2 or TRBV6-3 and TRBJ2-3; unclear D gene. Germline V gives CDR1 MNHEY, CDR2 SVGEGT. The CDR3 has 16 amino acids. V was trimmed by 0 bases and J by 4 bases, leaving 14 bases between them. CDR3 residues: CASSYSLQVIPDTQYF. The CDR3 DNA follows: TGTGCCAGCAGTTACTCGCTGCAGGTGATACCAGATACGCAGTATTTT.

The V and J genes are TRBV7-2 and TRBJ2-1, with TRBD2 matching 12 bases. This CDR3 is built from 18 residues. The germline gives CDR1 SGHTA, CDR2 FQGNSA. With 5 bases clipped from V and 0 bases from J, the junction kept 8 bases outside the gene matches. CDR3 residues: CASSDNGLAGHSYNEQFF. The CDR3 bases are TGTGCCAGCAGCGACAACGGACTAGCGGGGCACTCCTACAATGAGCAGTTCTTC.

CDR3 sequence: CASSYGEGPSPDEQFF. The CDR3, as DNA: TGTGCCAGCAGTTATGGCGAGGGGCCCTCACCGGATGAGCAGTTCTTC. This chain links TRBV6-6 with TRBJ2-1, with D tentatively TRBD1 or TRBD2 (5 bases each). The length of the CDR3 is 16 residues. Trimming stripped 3 bases from V and 8 bases from J, with 20 bases between. Germline-derived CDR1 and CDR2 are MNHNY and SVGAGI (reference sequence).

This chain joins TRBV19 and TRBJ2-1, with D possibly called TRBD1 or TRBD2 (5 bases each). Trimming cost V 3 bases and J 6 bases, with 12 bases left between them. The length of the CDR3 is 14 residues. The germline gives CDR1 LNHDA, CDR2 SQIVND (reference sequence). This CDR3 is CASSMPGLVNEQFF. The DNA of the CDR3 is TGTGCCAGTAGTATGCCGGGGCTAGTCAATGAGCAGTTCTTC.

This clonotype was counted a few times. This chain links TRBV29-1 with TRBJ2-1, with D possibly matching TRBD1 (5 bases). V was shortened by 6 bases and J by 3 bases, with 9 bases between the two germline ends. CDR1 and CDR2 from the germline V gene are SQVTM and ANQGSEA. The CDR3 runs to 12 residues. The CDR3 nucleotides are TGCAGCGTCGATGACAGCTACAATGAGCAGTTCTTC. Translated, it gives CSVDDSYNEQFF.

This chain uses TRBV30 with TRBJ2-7; 8 bases are shared with TRBD1. This CDR3 has 13 residues. Germline V gene sequence: CDR1 GTSNPN, CDR2 SVGIG (reference sequence). V dropped 5 bases and J dropped 1; count of bases not matched to a gene: 4. CDR3 protein: CAWLTGGSYEQYF. CDR3 nucleotide sequence: TGTGCCTGGCTAACAGGGGGTTCCTACGAGCAGTACTTC.

The chain combines TRBV27 with TRBJ2-7; 11 bases are a match to TRBD1. Germline CDR1 reads MNHEY; CDR2 reads SMNVEV (reference sequence). CDR3 length equals 14 residues. Trimming cost V 4 bases and J 5 bases; bases outside gene matches: 4. CDR3 in amino acids: CASSYLGQGDEQYF. CDR3 coding DNA: TGTGCCAGCAGTTATCTGGGACAGGGGGACGAGCAGTACTTC.

The chain combines TRBV21-1 with TRBJ1-2. TRBV21-1 is designated a pseudogene. CDR3 size: 13 residues. The CDR3 spells CASSKGEAYGYTF. Here the CDR3 DNA reads TGTGCCAGCAGCAAAGGGGAGGCCTATGGCTACACCTTC.

The chain carries TRBV7-2 and TRBJ2-1; weak D call: TRBD2 (5 bases). This CDR3 has 11 residues. Per the germline V gene, CDR1 is SGHTA and CDR2 is FQGNSA. Trimming shortened V by 6 bases and J by 8 bases, and 8 bases separated the two germline ends. CDR3 DNA sequence: TGTGCCAGCAGTCGTAGCGATGAGCAGTTCTTC. This codes for CASSRSDEQFF.

This clonotype was seen only a few times. The genes are TRBV15 and TRBJ2-3; D is ambiguous. The V and J ends lost 1 base and 4 bases respectively, with 15 bases between them. Germline V CDR1 and CDR2: LNHNV, YYDKDF (reference sequence). The CDR3 is made up of 16 amino acids. In nucleotides, the CDR3 is TGTGCCACCAGCAGAGGAGGAAATGTGAATCCAGATACGCAGTATTTT. This codes for CATSRGGNVNPDTQYF.